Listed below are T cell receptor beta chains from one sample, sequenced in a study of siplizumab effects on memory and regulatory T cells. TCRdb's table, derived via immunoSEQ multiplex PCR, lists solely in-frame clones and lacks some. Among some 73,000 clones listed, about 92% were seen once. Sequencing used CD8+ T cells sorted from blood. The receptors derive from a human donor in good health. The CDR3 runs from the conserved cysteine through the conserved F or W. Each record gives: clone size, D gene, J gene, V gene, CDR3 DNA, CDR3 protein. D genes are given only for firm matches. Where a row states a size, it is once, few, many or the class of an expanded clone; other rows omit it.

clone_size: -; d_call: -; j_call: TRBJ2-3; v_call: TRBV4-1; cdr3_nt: TGCGCCAGCAGCCAGGAAGGAGGGGTAGATACGCAGTATTTT; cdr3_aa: CASSQEGGVDTQYF
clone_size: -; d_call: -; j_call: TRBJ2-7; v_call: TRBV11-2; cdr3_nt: TGTGCCAGCAGCTTAGACCCCTCCAGCTACGAGCAGTACTTC; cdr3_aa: CASSLDPSSYEQYF
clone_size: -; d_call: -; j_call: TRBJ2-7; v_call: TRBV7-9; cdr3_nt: TGTGCCAGCAGCCCCGGAATGGGCCAGAACCTCGAGCAGTACTTC; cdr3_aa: CASSPGMGQNLEQYF
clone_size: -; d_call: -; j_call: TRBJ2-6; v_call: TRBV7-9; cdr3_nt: TGTGCCAGCAGAGATGGACAGTCTGGGGCCAACGTCCTGACTTTC; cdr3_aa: CASRDGQSGANVLTF
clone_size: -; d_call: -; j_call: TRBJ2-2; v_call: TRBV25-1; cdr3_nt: TGTGCCAGCAGTGAACGCAGGGACGGGGAGCTGTTTTTT; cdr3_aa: CASSERRDGELFF
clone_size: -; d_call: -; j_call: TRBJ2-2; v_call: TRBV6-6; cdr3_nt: TGTGCCAGCAGTTACTCAGGCACCGGGGAGCTGTTTTTT; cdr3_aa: CASSYSGTGELFF
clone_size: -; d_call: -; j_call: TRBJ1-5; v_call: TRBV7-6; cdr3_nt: TGTGCCAGCAGCCCAGTGGCGGGTCAGCCCCAGCATTTT; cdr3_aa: CASSPVAGQPQHF
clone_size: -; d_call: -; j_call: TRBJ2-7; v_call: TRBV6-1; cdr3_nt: TGTGCCAGCAGTGCGCCCCTTCTAGGGGAGCAGTACTTC; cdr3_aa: CASSAPLLGEQYF
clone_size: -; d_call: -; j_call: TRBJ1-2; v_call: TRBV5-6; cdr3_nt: TGTGCCAGCAGCTTGGTTCCGGAGGTGGATGGCTACACCTTC; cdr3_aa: CASSLVPEVDGYTF
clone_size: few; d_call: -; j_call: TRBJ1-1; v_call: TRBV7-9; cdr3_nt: TGTGCCTTTGGCACTGAAGCTTTCTTT; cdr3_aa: CAFGTEAFF
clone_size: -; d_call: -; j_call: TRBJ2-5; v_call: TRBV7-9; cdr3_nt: TGTGCCAGCGGCCAAGAGACCCAGTACTTC; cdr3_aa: CASGQETQYF
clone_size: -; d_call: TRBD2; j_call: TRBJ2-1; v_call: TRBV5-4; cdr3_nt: TGTGCCAGCAGCTGGGGGGCTAGCGGGGCCGATGAGCAGTTCTTC; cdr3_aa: CASSWGASGADEQFF
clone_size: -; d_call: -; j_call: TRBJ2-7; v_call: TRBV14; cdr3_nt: TGTGCCAGCAGCCAAGGGTACGGCCTACGATACGAGCAGTACTTC; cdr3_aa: CASSQGYGLRYEQYF
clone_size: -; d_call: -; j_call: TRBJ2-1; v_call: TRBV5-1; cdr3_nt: TGCGCCAGCAGCTTGGGGGGGCACACTAATGAGCAGTTCTTC; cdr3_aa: CASSLGGHTNEQFF
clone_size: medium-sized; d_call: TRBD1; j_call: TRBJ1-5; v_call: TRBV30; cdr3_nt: TGTGCCTGGACTAGTGGGACAGGCAATCAGCCCCAGCATTTT; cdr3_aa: CAWTSGTGNQPQHF
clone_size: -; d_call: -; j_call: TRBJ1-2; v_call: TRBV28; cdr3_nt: TGTGCCAGCAACTCCCCGGGGACTAACTATGGCTACACCTTC; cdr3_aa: CASNSPGTNYGYTF
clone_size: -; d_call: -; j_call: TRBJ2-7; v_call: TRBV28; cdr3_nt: TGTGCCAGCCACAACACGGGGGAAAGCGAGCAGTACTTC; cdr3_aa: CASHNTGESEQYF
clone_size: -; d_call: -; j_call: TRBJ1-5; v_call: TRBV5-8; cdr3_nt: TGTGCCAGCAGCCATCGCCGTAGCAATCAGCCCCAGCATTTT; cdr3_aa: CASSHRRSNQPQHF
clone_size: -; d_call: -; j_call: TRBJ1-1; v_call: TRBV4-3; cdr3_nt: TGCGCCAGCAGCCAAGAGCCCGGGGTATCGACTGAAGCTTTCTTT; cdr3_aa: CASSQEPGVSTEAFF
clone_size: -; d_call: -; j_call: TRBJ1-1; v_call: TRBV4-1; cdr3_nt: TGCGCCAGCAGCCTCCTGACAGGCGTCATGAACACTGAAGCTTTCTTT; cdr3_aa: CASSLLTGVMNTEAFF
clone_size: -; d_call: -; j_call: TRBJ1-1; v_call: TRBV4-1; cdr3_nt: TGCGCCAGCAGCCTCCAGGTTAGGGTGAACACTGAAGCTTTCTTT; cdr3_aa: CASSLQVRVNTEAFF
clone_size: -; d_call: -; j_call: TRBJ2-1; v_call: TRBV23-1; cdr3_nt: TGCGCCAGCAGTCACCCCACGCGGGGTCCTACCTACAATGAGCAGTTCTTC; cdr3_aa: CASSHPTRGPTYNEQFF
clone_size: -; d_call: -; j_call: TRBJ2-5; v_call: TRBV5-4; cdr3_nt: TGTGCCAGCACTCCCTCTTGGGGGAGCCAAGAGACCCAGTACTTC; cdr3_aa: CASTPSWGSQETQYF
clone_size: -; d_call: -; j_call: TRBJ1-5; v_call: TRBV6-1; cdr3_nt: TGTGCCAGCAGTACCACTAGACAGTCTAATCAGCCCCAGCATTTT; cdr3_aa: CASSTTRQSNQPQHF
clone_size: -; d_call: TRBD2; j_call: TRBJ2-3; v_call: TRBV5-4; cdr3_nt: TGTGCCAGCAGCTTGGAGACTAGCGGGGAGGATACGCAGTATTTT; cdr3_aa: CASSLETSGEDTQYF
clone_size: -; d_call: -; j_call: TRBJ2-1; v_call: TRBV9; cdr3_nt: TGTGCCAGCAGGAAAGACGAATCCTACAATGAGCAGTTCTTC; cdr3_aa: CASRKDESYNEQFF
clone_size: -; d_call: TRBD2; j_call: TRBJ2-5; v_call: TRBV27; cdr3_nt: TGTGCCAGCACGGGCCTACCGACCAGCGGGGCCCAAGAGACCCAGTACTTC; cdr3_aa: CASTGLPTSGAQETQYF
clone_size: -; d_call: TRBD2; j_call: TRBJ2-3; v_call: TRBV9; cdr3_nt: TGTGCCAGCAGGCGAAGCGGGGGGGCTGCAGATACGCAGTATTTT; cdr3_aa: CASRRSGGAADTQYF
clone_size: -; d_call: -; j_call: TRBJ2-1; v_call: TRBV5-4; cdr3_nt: TGTGCCAGCACCCGAGAGCAGGGGCAGGGTCGTAATGAGCAGTTCTTC; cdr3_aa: CASTREQGQGRNEQFF
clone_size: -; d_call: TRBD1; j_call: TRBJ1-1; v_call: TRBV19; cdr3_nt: TGTGCCAGTAGTATAGGGGGACAGTCTGAAGCTTTCTTT; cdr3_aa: CASSIGGQSEAFF
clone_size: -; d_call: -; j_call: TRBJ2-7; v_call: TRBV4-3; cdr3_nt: TGCGCCAGCAGCCCCCTCGCGGGTGGCGAGCAGTACTTC; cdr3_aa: CASSPLAGGEQYF
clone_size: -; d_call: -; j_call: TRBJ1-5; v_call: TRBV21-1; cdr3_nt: TGTGCCAGAAGACAGGGGTCAGATCAGCCCCAGCATTTT; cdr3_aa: CARRQGSDQPQHF
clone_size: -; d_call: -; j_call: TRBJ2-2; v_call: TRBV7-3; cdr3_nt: TGTGCCAGCAGCCCGGTGGCCGGGGAGCTGTTTTTT; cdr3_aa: CASSPVAGELFF
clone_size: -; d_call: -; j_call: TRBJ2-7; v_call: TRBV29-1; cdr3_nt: TGCAGCGTTGGTAGGGGGACCTACGAGCAGTACTTC; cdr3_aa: CSVGRGTYEQYF
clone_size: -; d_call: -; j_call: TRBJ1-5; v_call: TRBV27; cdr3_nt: TGTGCCAGCAGTTTTGGAGGGAGCAATCAGCCCCAGCATTTT; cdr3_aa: CASSFGGSNQPQHF
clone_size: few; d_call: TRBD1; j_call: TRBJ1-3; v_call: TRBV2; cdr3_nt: TGTGCCAGCAGGGACAGGAGGCATCGAAACACCATATATTTT; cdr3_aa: CASRDRRHRNTIYF
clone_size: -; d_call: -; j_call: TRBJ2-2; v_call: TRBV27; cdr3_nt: TGTGCCAGCAGTCCAGGGACGGGGACCACCGGGGAGCTGTTTTTT; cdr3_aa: CASSPGTGTTGELFF
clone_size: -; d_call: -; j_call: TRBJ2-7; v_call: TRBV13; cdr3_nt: TGTGCCAGCAGCTTAGGCATCAGGAGCTCCTACGAGCAGTACTTC; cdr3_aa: CASSLGIRSSYEQYF
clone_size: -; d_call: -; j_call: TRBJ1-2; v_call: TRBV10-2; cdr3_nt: TGCGCCAGCAGTGAGGGCCTACAAGGGTATGGCTACACCTTC; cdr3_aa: CASSEGLQGYGYTF
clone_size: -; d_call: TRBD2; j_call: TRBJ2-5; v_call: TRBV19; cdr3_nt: TGTGCCAGTAGTATCGCACTAGCGTCGGAGACCCAGTACTTC; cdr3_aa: CASSIALASETQYF